A selection of T cell receptor beta chains follows, all from one sample in a study of T cells in Graves' hyperthyroidism and ophthalmopathy. From the multiplex PCR reads, TCRdb called clonotypes with MiXCR, one entry per CDR3 protein. Of roughly 500,000 distinct CDR3 sequences detected, about 20% appear once; the ten largest clones hold about 53%. Sequencing input: blood. The receptors derive from an older woman with Graves' ophthalmopathy. Each CDR3 is given with its conserved first and last residue. A D gene is named only where the DNA matches it firmly. The size of a clone is reported for some rows only, either as once, few or many, or as a class for expanded clones.

v_gene: TRBV9
d_gene: .
abundance: few
j_gene: TRBJ2-7
CDR3aa: CASSVAGEREPYEQYF
CDR3nt: TGTGCCAGCAGCGTAGCTGGGGAACGGGAGCCCTACGAGCAGTACTTC

v_gene: TRBV12-3/TRBV12-4
d_gene: .
abundance: .
j_gene: TRBJ1-6
CDR3aa: CASSLSAGTNNSPLHF
CDR3nt: TGTGCCAGCAGTTTAAGTGCAGGGACCAATAATTCACCCCTCCACTTT

v_gene: TRBV19
d_gene: TRBD1
abundance: .
j_gene: TRBJ1-1
CDR3aa: CASSKISALGTGGSEAFF
CDR3nt: TGTGCCAGTAGTAAAATCTCGGCCCTCGGGACAGGGGGATCCGAAGCTTTCTTT

v_gene: TRBV6-1
d_gene: TRBD2
abundance: .
j_gene: TRBJ2-7
CDR3aa: CASRLSSGSNYEQYF
CDR3nt: TGTGCCAGCAGGTTATCTAGCGGGAGCAACTACGAGCAGTACTTC

v_gene: TRBV30
d_gene: .
abundance: many
j_gene: TRBJ1-1
CDR3aa: CAWSVLTATEAFF
CDR3nt: TGTGCCTGGAGTGTCCTCACGGCGACTGAAGCTTTCTTT

v_gene: TRBV18
d_gene: TRBD2
abundance: few
j_gene: TRBJ2-5
CDR3aa: CASSPGTSGRSVETQYF
CDR3nt: TGTGCCAGCTCACCCGGGACTAGCGGGAGGTCGGTGGAGACCCAGTACTTC

v_gene: TRBV11-2
d_gene: TRBD1
abundance: .
j_gene: TRBJ2-4
CDR3aa: CASSPGTGLLQYF
CDR3nt: TGTGCCAGCAGTCCCGGGACAGGGCTTCTTCAGTACTTC

v_gene: TRBV9
d_gene: TRBD2
abundance: few
j_gene: TRBJ2-7
CDR3aa: CASSGAGGPGEQYF
CDR3nt: TGTGCCAGCAGCGGAGCGGGAGGGCCTGGAGAGCAGTACTTC

v_gene: TRBV5-1
d_gene: .
abundance: few
j_gene: TRBJ1-1
CDR3aa: CASSDRDNLNTEAFF
CDR3nt: TGCGCCAGCAGCGACCGGGACAACCTGAACACTGAAGCTTTCTTT

v_gene: TRBV6-1
d_gene: .
abundance: many
j_gene: TRBJ2-3
CDR3aa: CASSEPRAHGTDTQYF
CDR3nt: TGTGCCAGCAGTGAGCCTCGGGCTCATGGCACAGATACGCAGTATTTT

v_gene: TRBV20-1
d_gene: TRBD2
abundance: many
j_gene: TRBJ2-5
CDR3aa: CSARDFKRGYQETQYF
CDR3nt: TGCAGTGCTAGAGATTTTAAGCGGGGGTACCAAGAGACCCAGTACTTC

v_gene: TRBV6-2/TRBV6-3
d_gene: .
abundance: few
j_gene: TRBJ2-7
CDR3aa: CASSYSNLRDSLNLGQYF
CDR3nt: TGTGCCAGCAGTTACTCGAATCTCCGCGACAGTCTCAACTTGGGGCAGTACTTC

v_gene: TRBV12-3/TRBV12-4
d_gene: TRBD2
abundance: .
j_gene: TRBJ2-1
CDR3aa: CASSPPAGLAGAHNEQFF
CDR3nt: TGTGCCAGCAGCCCTCCGGCTGGACTAGCGGGAGCGCACAATGAGCAGTTCTTC

v_gene: TRBV15
d_gene: TRBD1
abundance: .
j_gene: TRBJ2-3
CDR3aa: CATSVGQTSTDTQYF
CDR3nt: TGTGCCACCAGCGTGGGACAGACCAGCACAGATACGCAGTATTTT

v_gene: TRBV6-1
d_gene: .
abundance: many
j_gene: TRBJ2-1
CDR3aa: CASSEPGWQGPYNEQFF
CDR3nt: TGTGCCAGCAGTGAACCGGGGTGGCAGGGGCCTTACAATGAGCAGTTCTTC

v_gene: TRBV28
d_gene: .
abundance: .
j_gene: TRBJ1-2
CDR3aa: CASSFQQSRDYTF
CDR3nt: TGTGCCAGCAGTTTTCAACAGTCGCGCGACTACACCTTC

v_gene: TRBV27
d_gene: TRBD1
abundance: .
j_gene: TRBJ1-6
CDR3aa: CATRAAGGSNSPLHF
CDR3nt: TGTGCCACCAGGGCGGCAGGGGGTTCTAATTCACCCCTCCACTTT

v_gene: TRBV7-3
d_gene: TRBD1
abundance: .
j_gene: TRBJ1-3
CDR3aa: CASSLNPDRSTGNTIYF
CDR3nt: TGTGCCAGCAGCTTAAATCCGGACAGGTCCACTGGAAACACCATATATTTT

v_gene: TRBV20-1
d_gene: TRBD2
abundance: few
j_gene: TRBJ2-3
CDR3aa: CSARQAAAAGGVDTQYF
CDR3nt: TGCAGTGCTAGACAAGCTGCCGCAGCGGGAGGGGTAGATACGCAGTATTTT

v_gene: TRBV5-6
d_gene: .
abundance: once
j_gene: TRBJ1-3
CDR3aa: CASSSKGGSGNTIYF
CDR3nt: TGTGCCAGCAGCTCAAAAGGCGGTTCTGGAAACACCATATATTTT

v_gene: TRBV7-9
d_gene: TRBD2
abundance: few
j_gene: TRBJ2-3
CDR3aa: CASSTGTSGKADTQYF
CDR3nt: TGTGCCAGCAGCACCGGGACTAGCGGGAAGGCAGATACGCAGTATTTT

v_gene: TRBV18
d_gene: .
abundance: few
j_gene: TRBJ2-7
CDR3aa: CASSPPIGGSYEQYF
CDR3nt: TGTGCCAGCTCACCACCAATAGGCGGATCCTACGAGCAGTACTTC

v_gene: TRBV5-5
d_gene: TRBD2
abundance: few
j_gene: TRBJ2-1
CDR3aa: CASSLREGSYNEQFF
CDR3nt: TGTGCCAGCAGCTTGAGGGAGGGCTCCTACAATGAGCAGTTCTTC

v_gene: TRBV28
d_gene: .
abundance: many
j_gene: TRBJ1-2
CDR3aa: CASSLTDYGYTF
CDR3nt: TGTGCCAGCAGTTTAACAGACTATGGCTACACCTTC

v_gene: TRBV20-1
d_gene: .
abundance: many
j_gene: TRBJ2-1
CDR3aa: CSGGEGNEQFF
CDR3nt: TGCAGTGGAGGCGAAGGGAATGAGCAGTTCTTC

v_gene: TRBV5-1
d_gene: .
abundance: few
j_gene: TRBJ2-3
CDR3aa: CASSLVPGTSTDTQYF
CDR3nt: TGCGCCAGCAGCTTGGTTCCCGGGACTAGCACAGATACGCAGTATTTT

v_gene: TRBV27
d_gene: TRBD2
abundance: few
j_gene: TRBJ2-1
CDR3aa: CASRKLPGGYNEQFF
CDR3nt: TGTGCCAGCAGAAAACTCCCGGGAGGCTACAATGAGCAGTTCTTC

v_gene: TRBV3-1
d_gene: TRBD2
abundance: .
j_gene: TRBJ2-1
CDR3aa: CASSQLFNPGTSYNEQFF
CDR3nt: TGTGCCAGCAGCCAACTCTTCAACCCCGGGACTAGCTACAATGAGCAGTTCTTC

v_gene: TRBV9
d_gene: .
abundance: .
j_gene: TRBJ2-7
CDR3aa: CASSEPGDYEQYF
CDR3nt: TGTGCCAGCAGCGAACCCGGGGACTACGAGCAGTACTTC

v_gene: TRBV7-8
d_gene: .
abundance: many
j_gene: TRBJ2-3
CDR3aa: CASSPLIPTDTQYF
CDR3nt: TGTGCCAGCAGCCCTTTAATACCCACAGATACGCAGTATTTT

v_gene: TRBV6-1
d_gene: .
abundance: few
j_gene: TRBJ2-3
CDR3aa: CASRHKRTATQYF
CDR3nt: TGTGCCAGCAGACATAAGAGGACAGCGACGCAGTATTTT

v_gene: TRBV28
d_gene: .
abundance: .
j_gene: TRBJ2-1
CDR3aa: CASSLSGVYEQFF
CDR3nt: TGTGCCAGCAGTCTAAGTGGCGTGTATGAGCAGTTCTTC

v_gene: TRBV7-3
d_gene: TRBD1
abundance: .
j_gene: TRBJ1-1
CDR3aa: CASSSGAGGWNEAFF
CDR3nt: TGTGCCAGCAGCTCCGGAGCAGGGGGCTGGAATGAAGCTTTCTTT

v_gene: TRBV12-3/TRBV12-4
d_gene: .
abundance: many
j_gene: TRBJ2-7
CDR3aa: CASTDSSSYEQYF
CDR3nt: TGTGCCAGCACCGACTCAAGCTCCTACGAGCAGTACTTC

v_gene: TRBV27
d_gene: .
abundance: few
j_gene: TRBJ1-2
CDR3aa: CASSLATGRSRYGYTF
CDR3nt: TGTGCCAGCAGTTTAGCTACGGGACGCAGCAGGTATGGCTACACCTTC

v_gene: TRBV7-6
d_gene: TRBD2
abundance: .
j_gene: TRBJ2-3
CDR3aa: CASSGTSGGGSTDTQYF
CDR3nt: TGTGCCAGCTCAGGGACTAGCGGCGGGGGGAGCACAGATACGCAGTATTTT

v_gene: TRBV18
d_gene: TRBD1
abundance: .
j_gene: TRBJ1-1
CDR3aa: CASSPRRGNVEAFF
CDR3nt: TGTGCCAGCTCACCGCGCAGGGGGAACGTTGAAGCTTTCTTT

v_gene: TRBV28
d_gene: TRBD1
abundance: .
j_gene: TRBJ1-4
CDR3aa: CASSPYGTGGEKLFF
CDR3nt: TGTGCCAGCAGCCCATACGGGACAGGGGGTGAAAAACTGTTTTTT

v_gene: TRBV6-1
d_gene: .
abundance: .
j_gene: TRBJ2-7
CDR3aa: CASTQGPYEQYF
CDR3nt: TGTGCCAGCACCCAGGGGCCGTACGAGCAGTACTTC

v_gene: TRBV6-1
d_gene: TRBD1
abundance: many
j_gene: TRBJ2-7
CDR3aa: CASSSNLGQGSYEQYF
CDR3nt: TGTGCCAGCAGTTCAAACCTAGGACAGGGTTCCTACGAGCAGTACTTC

v_gene: TRBV6-2/TRBV6-3
d_gene: TRBD1
abundance: .
j_gene: TRBJ1-2
CDR3aa: CASSYTGTGNGYTF
CDR3nt: TGTGCCAGCAGTTACACCGGGACAGGGAATGGCTACACCTTC

v_gene: TRBV5-6
d_gene: .
abundance: few
j_gene: TRBJ2-5
CDR3aa: CASSFPGTEETQYF
CDR3nt: TGTGCCAGCAGCTTCCCCGGGACGGAAGAGACCCAGTACTTC

v_gene: TRBV5-8
d_gene: TRBD1
abundance: once
j_gene: TRBJ1-2
CDR3aa: CASSPTGTGIHGYTF
CDR3nt: TGTGCCAGCAGCCCCACCGGGACAGGGATCCATGGCTACACCTTC

v_gene: TRBV28
d_gene: .
abundance: many
j_gene: TRBJ2-2
CDR3aa: CASSLWSKIGELFF
CDR3nt: TGTGCCAGCAGTTTATGGAGTAAAATCGGGGAGCTGTTTTTT

v_gene: TRBV6-1
d_gene: TRBD1
abundance: .
j_gene: TRBJ1-5
CDR3aa: CASSETGGVNQPQHF
CDR3nt: TGTGCCAGCAGTGAAACAGGGGGCGTCAATCAGCCCCAGCATTTT

v_gene: TRBV2
d_gene: .
abundance: many
j_gene: TRBJ1-5
CDR3aa: CASTVRNSNQPQHF
CDR3nt: TGTGCCAGCACTGTCCGTAATAGCAATCAGCCCCAGCATTTT

v_gene: TRBV7-2
d_gene: TRBD2
abundance: many
j_gene: TRBJ2-7
CDR3aa: CASSSTSGATYEQYF
CDR3nt: TGTGCCAGCAGCTCTACTAGCGGTGCCACCTACGAGCAGTACTTC

v_gene: TRBV12-3/TRBV12-4
d_gene: TRBD1
abundance: few
j_gene: TRBJ1-2
CDR3aa: CASSSGGLYYGYTF
CDR3nt: TGTGCCAGCAGTTCAGGGGGCCTTTACTATGGCTACACCTTC

v_gene: TRBV11-2
d_gene: .
abundance: .
j_gene: TRBJ1-4
CDR3aa: CASSLDSPGRAEKLFF
CDR3nt: TGTGCCAGCAGCTTAGATTCCCCCGGGAGGGCGGAAAAACTGTTTTTT

v_gene: TRBV3-1
d_gene: .
abundance: .
j_gene: TRBJ2-1
CDR3aa: CASSQTNAVNEQFF
CDR3nt: TGTGCCAGCAGTCAGACTAATGCGGTGAATGAGCAGTTCTTC